This TCR beta chain was captured in a study of Ad26.COV2.S vaccination and SARS-CoV-2 variants. As to treatment: some 20 received Ad26.COV2.S at low or high dose, single or two shots; roughly five received placebo; per-sample allocation not given. Samples were taken on day 63 after the first vaccine or placebo injection. The method was immunoSEQ multiplex PCR; TCRdb's version includes in-frame clones alone and lacks a portion of them. The sample records roughly 350,000 clones, around nine tenths being singletons. This sequence originates from a person aged 18-60 years who received the Ad26.COV2.S COVID-19 vaccine or a placebo. Sequenced here: peripheral blood, sampled in a trial of Ad26.COV2.S vaccine versus placebo.

The CDR3 here is CASSQRTGPYEQYF. The CDR3 DNA reads as TGTGCCAGCAGCCAGCGGACAGGGCCCTACGAGCAGTACTTC. The V and J genes are TRBV4-2 and TRBJ2-7, with 8 nucleotides matching TRBD1. Germline CDR1 is LGHNA and CDR2 is YNFKEQ. CDR3 length: 14 residues. V lost 3 bases, J lost 2 bases, and 3 bases stayed unmatched.